Sequencing of this TCR beta chain was carried out in a study of CD8 T cells in ankylosing spondylitis. TCRdb itself ran the 5' RACE reads through MiXCR, one entry per CDR3 protein. Altogether approximately 190,000 distinct CDR3 sequences are present, roughly 13% being singletons, with the ten largest covering 9.5% to 11%. This clonotype was detected only once. Sequencing was performed on blood, either unsorted or a sorted T cell fraction (not recorded which). The source of this sequence is a female donor with ankylosing spondylitis or in good health (not recorded which).

The DNA of the CDR3 is TGTGCCAGCAGCTTAGTTTCGGAGGAGCAGTACTTC. Protein product: CASSLVSEEQYF. The V and J genes are TRBV7-9 and TRBJ2-7; D gene ambiguous. The CDR3 totals 12 residues. Trimming left V 1 base short and J 7 bases short, with 8 bases between. In germline, CDR1 is SEHNR, CDR2 FQNEAQ (reference sequence). The entire variable domain, with the rest obtained from reference TRBV7-9 and TRBJ2-7, is as follows: DTGVSQNPRHKITKRGQNVTFRCDPISEHNRLYWYRQTLGQGPEFLTYFQNEAQLEKSRLLSDRFSAERPKGSFSTLEIQRTEQGDSAMYLCASSLVSEEQYFGPGTRLTVT.